Here is one T cell receptor (beta chain) with its context. The antigen remains unidentified. This sample stems from a study of cytomegalovirus exposure and HLA in healthy donors. Trimming removed 3 bases from V and 12 bases from J; junction bases left unmatched: 19. The CDR3 runs to 17 residues. Looked up from germline, CDR1 is SGHNT and CDR2 is YYREEE (reference sequence). 60 Vbeta and 13 Jbeta primers were used in PCR. TCRdb's table, derived via immunoSEQ multiplex PCR, lists solely in-frame clones and lacks some. The sample holds more than 110,000 clones; 65% to 80% are singletons and the top ten take about 4%. Study-wide results and limits: Rarity characterized most TCR sequences, yet some public TCRs appeared in many donors. In terms of immune exposure information, only CMV serostatus was available. Researchers reported from a later analysis that most CMV-associated TCR beta chains appeared HLA-restricted.

The chain has TRBV5-4 and TRBJ2-2; 8 nucleotides line up with TRBD1. Sequencing used PBMCs. This receptor was taken from a male donor in good health and CMV-seronegative. CDR3 DNA: TGTGCCAGCAGCTCCCAGGGGGCGCTTGTGGTTCCGCGGCAGCTGTTTTTT. Its protein product is CASSSQGALVVPRQLFF.